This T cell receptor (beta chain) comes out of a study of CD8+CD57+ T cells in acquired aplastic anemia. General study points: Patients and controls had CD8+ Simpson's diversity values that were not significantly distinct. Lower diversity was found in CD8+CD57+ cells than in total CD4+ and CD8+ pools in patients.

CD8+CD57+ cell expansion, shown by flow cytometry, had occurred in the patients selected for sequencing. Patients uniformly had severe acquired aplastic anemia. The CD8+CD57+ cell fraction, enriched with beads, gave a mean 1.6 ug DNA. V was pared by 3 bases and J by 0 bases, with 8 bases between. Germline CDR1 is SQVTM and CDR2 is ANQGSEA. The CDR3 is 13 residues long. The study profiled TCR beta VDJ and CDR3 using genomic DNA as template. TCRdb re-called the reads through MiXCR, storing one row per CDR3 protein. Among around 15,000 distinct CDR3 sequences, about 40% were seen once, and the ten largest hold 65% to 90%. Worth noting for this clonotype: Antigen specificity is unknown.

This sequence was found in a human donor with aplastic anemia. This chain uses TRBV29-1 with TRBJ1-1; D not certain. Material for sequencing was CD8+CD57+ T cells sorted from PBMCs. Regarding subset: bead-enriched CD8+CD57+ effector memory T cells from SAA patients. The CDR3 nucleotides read TGCAGCGTTGAGGGCAGAATGAACACTGAAGCTTTCTTT. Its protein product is CSVEGRMNTEAFF.